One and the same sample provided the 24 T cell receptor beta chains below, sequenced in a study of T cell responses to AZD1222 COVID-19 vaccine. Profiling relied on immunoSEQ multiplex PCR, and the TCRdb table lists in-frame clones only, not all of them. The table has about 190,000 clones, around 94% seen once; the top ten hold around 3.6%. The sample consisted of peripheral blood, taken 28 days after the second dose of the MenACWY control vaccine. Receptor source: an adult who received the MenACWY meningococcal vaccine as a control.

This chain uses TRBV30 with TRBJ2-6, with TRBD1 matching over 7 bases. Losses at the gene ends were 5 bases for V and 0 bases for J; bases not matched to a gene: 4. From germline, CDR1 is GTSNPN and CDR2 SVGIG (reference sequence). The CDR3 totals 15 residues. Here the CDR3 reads CAWVQGLSGANVLTF. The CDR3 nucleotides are TGTGCCTGGGTACAGGGGCTCTCTGGGGCCAACGTCCTGACTTTC.

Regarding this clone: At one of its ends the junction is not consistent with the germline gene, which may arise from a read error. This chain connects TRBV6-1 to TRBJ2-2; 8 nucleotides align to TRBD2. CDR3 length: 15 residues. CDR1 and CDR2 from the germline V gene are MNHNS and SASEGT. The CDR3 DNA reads TGTGCCAGCAGTAAAGCGGGAGCGAACACCGGGGAGCTGTTTTTT. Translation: CASSKAGANTGELFF.

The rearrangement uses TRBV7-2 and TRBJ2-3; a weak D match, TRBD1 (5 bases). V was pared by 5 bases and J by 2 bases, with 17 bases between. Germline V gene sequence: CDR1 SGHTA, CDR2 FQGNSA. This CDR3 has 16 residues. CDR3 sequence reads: CASSAQALTATDTQYF. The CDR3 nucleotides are TGTGCCAGCAGCGCACAGGCCCTAACAGCCACAGATACGCAGTATTTT.

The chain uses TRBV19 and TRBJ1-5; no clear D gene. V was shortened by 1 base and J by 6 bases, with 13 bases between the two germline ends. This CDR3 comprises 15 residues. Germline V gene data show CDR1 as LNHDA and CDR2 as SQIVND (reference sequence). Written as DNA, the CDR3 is TGTGCCAGTAGTATAGGTCCAACGGCGGGTCAGCCCCAGCATTTT. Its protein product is CASSIGPTAGQPQHF.

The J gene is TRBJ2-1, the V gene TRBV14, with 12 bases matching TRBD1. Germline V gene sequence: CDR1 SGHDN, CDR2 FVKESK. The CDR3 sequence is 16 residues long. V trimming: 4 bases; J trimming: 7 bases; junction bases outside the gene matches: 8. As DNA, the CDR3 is TGTGCCAGCAGCCCACCGGGACAGGGGGCTTGGAATGAGCAGTTCTTC. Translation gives CASSPPGQGAWNEQFF.

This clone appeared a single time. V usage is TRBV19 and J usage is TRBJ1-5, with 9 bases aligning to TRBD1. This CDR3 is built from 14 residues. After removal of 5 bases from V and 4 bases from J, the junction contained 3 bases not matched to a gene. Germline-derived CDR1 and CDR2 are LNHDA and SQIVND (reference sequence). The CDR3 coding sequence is TGTGCCAGTAGTGGGACAGGGCGAAATCAGCCCCAGCATTTT. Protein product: CASSGTGRNQPQHF.

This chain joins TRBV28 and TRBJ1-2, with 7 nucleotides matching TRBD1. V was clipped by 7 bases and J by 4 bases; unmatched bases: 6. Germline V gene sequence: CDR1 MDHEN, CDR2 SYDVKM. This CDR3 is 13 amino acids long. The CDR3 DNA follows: TGTGCCAGCACCGACAGGGAAATCTATGGCTACACCTTC. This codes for CASTDREIYGYTF.

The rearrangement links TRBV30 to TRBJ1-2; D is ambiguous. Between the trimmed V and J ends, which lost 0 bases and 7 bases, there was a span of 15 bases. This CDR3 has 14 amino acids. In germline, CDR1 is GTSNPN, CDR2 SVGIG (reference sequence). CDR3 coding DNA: TGTGCCTGGAGTGTTGAAGAGCTCTGGGCTGGCTACACCTTC. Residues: CAWSVEELWAGYTF.

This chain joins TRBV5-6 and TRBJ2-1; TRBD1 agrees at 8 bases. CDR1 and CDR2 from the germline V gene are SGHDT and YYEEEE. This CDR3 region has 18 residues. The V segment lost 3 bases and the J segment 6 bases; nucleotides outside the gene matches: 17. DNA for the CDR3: TGTGCCAGCAGCTGGGCCCTGACGGCAGGGGGCACGTTCAATGAGCAGTTCTTC. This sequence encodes CASSWALTAGGTFNEQFF.

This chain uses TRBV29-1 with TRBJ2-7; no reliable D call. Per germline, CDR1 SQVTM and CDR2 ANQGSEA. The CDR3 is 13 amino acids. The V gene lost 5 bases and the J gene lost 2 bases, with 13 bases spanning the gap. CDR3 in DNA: TGCAGCGTTTTATCCAGCGTTGCCTACGAGCAGTACTTC. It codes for CSVLSSVAYEQYF.

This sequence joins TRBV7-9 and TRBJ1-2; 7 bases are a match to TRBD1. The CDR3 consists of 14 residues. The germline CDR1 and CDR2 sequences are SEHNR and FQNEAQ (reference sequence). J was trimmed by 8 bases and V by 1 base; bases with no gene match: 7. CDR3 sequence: CASSLGDRVKGYTF. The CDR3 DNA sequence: TGTGCCAGCAGCTTAGGGGACAGAGTGAAAGGCTACACCTTC.

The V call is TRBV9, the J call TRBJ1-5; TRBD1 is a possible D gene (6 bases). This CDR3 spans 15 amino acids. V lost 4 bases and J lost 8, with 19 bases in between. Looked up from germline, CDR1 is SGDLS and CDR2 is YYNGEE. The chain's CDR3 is CASSPSQGMTEPQHF. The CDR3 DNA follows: TGTGCCAGCAGCCCAAGCCAGGGGATGACGGAGCCCCAGCATTTT.

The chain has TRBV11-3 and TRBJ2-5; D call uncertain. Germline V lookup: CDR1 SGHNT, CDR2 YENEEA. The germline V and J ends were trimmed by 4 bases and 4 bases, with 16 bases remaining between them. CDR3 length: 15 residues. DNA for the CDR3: TGTGCCAGCAGCTCCAGTACGGCGTTGGTAGAGACCCAGTACTTC. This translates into CASSSSTALVETQYF.

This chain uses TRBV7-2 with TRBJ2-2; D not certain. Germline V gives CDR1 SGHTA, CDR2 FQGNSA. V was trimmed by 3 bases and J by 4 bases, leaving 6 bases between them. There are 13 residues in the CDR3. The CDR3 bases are TGTGCCAGCAGCTTTGAGCGCACCGGGGAGCTGTTTTTT. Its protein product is CASSFERTGELFF.

The CDR3 loop is CASRRTGAYEQYF. CDR3 nucleotide sequence: TGCGCCAGTCGAAGGACAGGGGCCTACGAGCAGTACTTC. The chain carries TRBV5-1 and TRBJ2-7; TRBD1 aligns across 9 bases. With V trimmed by 8 bases and J by 2 bases, 5 bases remained unmatched. Germline lookup yields CDR1 SGHRS and CDR2 YFSETQ. The length of the CDR3 is 13 residues. Filled out from reference TRBV5-1 and TRBJ2-7, the complete variable domain reads KAGVTQTPRYLIKTRGQQVTLSCSPISGHRSVSWYQQTPGQGLQFLFEYFSETQRNKGNFPGRFSGRQFSNSRSEMNVSTLELGDSALYLCASRRTGAYEQYFGPGTRLTVT.

CDR3 protein: CASSQITSASTDTQYF. CDR3 DNA: TGTGCCAGCAGCCAAATAACTAGCGCCAGCACAGATACGCAGTATTTT. J is TRBJ2-3 and V is TRBV14; 7 nucleotides align to TRBD2. Germline V lookup: CDR1 SGHDN, CDR2 FVKESK. This CDR3 spans 16 amino acids. V lost 2 bases, J lost 0 bases, and 5 bases stayed unmatched.

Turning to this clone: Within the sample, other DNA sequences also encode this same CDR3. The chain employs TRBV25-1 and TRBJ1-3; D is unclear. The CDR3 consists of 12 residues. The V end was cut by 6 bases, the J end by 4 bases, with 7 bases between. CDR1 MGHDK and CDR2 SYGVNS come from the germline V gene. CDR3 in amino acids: CASRGSGNTIYF. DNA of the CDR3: TGTGCCAGCAGGGGGTCAGGAAACACCATATATTTT.

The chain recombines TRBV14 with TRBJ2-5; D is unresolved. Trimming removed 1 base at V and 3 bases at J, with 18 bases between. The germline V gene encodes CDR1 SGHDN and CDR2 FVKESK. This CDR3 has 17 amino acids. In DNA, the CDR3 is TGTGCCAGCAGCCAAGTGGGCCTCCTGATGGGGAAAGAGACCCAGTACTTC. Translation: CASSQVGLLMGKETQYF.

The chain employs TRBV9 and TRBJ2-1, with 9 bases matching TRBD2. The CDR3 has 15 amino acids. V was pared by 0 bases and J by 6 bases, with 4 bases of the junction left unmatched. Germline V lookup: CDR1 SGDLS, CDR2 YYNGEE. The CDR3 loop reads CASSVVSGRINEQFF. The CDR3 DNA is TGTGCCAGCAGCGTAGTGAGCGGGAGGATCAATGAGCAGTTCTTC.

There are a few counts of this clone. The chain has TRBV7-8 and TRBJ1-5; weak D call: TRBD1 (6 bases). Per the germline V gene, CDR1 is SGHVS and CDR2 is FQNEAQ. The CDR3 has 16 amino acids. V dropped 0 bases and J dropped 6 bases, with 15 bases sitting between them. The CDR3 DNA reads TGTGCCAGCAGCTTAGCGACAGGCCGCGGAAGTCAGCCCCAGCATTTT. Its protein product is CASSLATGRGSQPQHF.

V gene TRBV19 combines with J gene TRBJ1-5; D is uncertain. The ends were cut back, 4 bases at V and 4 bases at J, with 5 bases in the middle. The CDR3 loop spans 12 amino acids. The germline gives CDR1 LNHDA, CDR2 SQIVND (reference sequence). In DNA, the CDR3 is TGTGCCAGTAGTACCGCGAATCAGCCCCAGCATTTT. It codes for CASSTANQPQHF.

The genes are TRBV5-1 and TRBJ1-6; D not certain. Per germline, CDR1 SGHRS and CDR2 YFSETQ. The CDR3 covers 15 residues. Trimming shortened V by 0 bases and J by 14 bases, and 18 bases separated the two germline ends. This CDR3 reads CASSLGGGLGGTLHF. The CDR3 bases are TGCGCCAGCAGCTTGGGGGGTGGTCTTGGCGGAACCCTCCACTTT.

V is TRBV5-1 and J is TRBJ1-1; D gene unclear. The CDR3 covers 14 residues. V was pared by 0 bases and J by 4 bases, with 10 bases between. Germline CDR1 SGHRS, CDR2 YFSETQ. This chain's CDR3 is CASSLAANPTEAFF. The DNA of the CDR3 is TGCGCCAGCAGCTTGGCAGCGAACCCCACTGAAGCTTTCTTT.

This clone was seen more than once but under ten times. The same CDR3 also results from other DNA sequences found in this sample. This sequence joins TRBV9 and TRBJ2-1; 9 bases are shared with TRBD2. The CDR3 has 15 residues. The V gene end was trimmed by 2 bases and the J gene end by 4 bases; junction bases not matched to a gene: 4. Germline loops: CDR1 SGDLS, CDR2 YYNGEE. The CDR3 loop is CASSVTSGSYNEQFF. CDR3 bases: TGTGCCAGCAGCGTCACTAGCGGGTCTTACAATGAGCAGTTCTTC.